The 25 T cell receptor beta chains given below trace back to one sample, sequenced in a study of blood T cell repertoires in COVID-19 (dated by TCRdb to 2020 to 2022). The library was generated by the immunoSEQ multiplex PCR assay. In TCRdb, the immuneACCESS table is reduced to in-frame sequences with V and J assigned. These tables do not hold every clone; where another copy was compared, an unresolved V gene accounts for under half, and the others remain unexplained. The sample table lists 300,000 to 450,000 clones, roughly 87% of them with a count of one. The ten most abundant clones make up approximately 4.1% of the sample. The sequenced material came from peripheral blood. The receptor source for this set is a woman aged 55-75 years with COVID-19, enrolled during active disease.

The sample holds one count of this clone. The chain joins TRBV4-1 to TRBJ2-7, with D perhaps TRBD1 (5 bases). V gave up 6 bases and J gave up 5 bases, with 17 bases separating them. CDR1 is MGHRA and CDR2 is YSYEKL in the germline V gene. The CDR3 sequence is 14 residues long. This CDR3 reads CASSLSVGANEQYF. The CDR3 nucleotides read TGCGCCAGCAGTCTTTCGGTAGGGGCCAACGAGCAGTACTTC.

V and J are TRBV7-9 and TRBJ1-6, with D unresolved. V dropped 2 bases and J dropped 0 bases, with 8 bases sitting between them. This CDR3 spans 16 amino acids. Germline V gives CDR1 SEHNR, CDR2 FQNEAQ (reference sequence). For the CDR3, the DNA is TGTGCCAGCAGCTTATTTGTCGTCTCCTATAATTCACCCCTCCACTTT. Translating it yields CASSLFVVSYNSPLHF.

Points on this clone: The same CDR3 can be traced to other DNA sequences in this sample. J is TRBJ1-1 and V is TRBV19; the match to TRBD1 covers 7 bases. Germline loops: CDR1 LNHDA, CDR2 SQIVND (reference sequence). The CDR3 is made up of 14 amino acids. J lost 1 base, V lost 3 bases, and 2 bases had no gene match. The CDR3 sequence is CASSMGQSNTEAFF. The CDR3 bases are TGTGCCAGTAGTATGGGACAGTCGAACACTGAAGCTTTCTTT.

The V gene is TRBV9, the J gene TRBJ1-3, with 8 bases that match TRBD1. The length of the CDR3 is 14 residues. V gave up 3 bases and J gave up 2 bases; unmatched junction bases: 1. Germline loops: CDR1 SGDLS, CDR2 YYNGEE. The DNA for the CDR3 is TGTGCCAGCAGCGCGACAGGGGCTGGAAACACCATATATTTT. Protein: CASSATGAGNTIYF.

The genes are TRBV18 and TRBJ2-2, with TRBD1 as a possible D gene (6 bases). The V end lost 1 base, the J end lost 5 bases, and 14 bases lay between the germline ends. The germline CDR1 and CDR2 sequences are KGHSH and LQKENI. The CDR3 is 16 residues long. The CDR3 sequence is CASSPRDTPHTGELFF. The CDR3 coding sequence is TGTGCCAGCTCACCACGGGACACTCCTCATACCGGGGAGCTGTTTTTT.

The CDR3 DNA sequence: TGCAGCGGACGGAACGGGGGACAGGGGATTCAAGAGACCCAGTACTTC. Translating gives CSGRNGGQGIQETQYF. The J gene is TRBJ2-5, the V gene TRBV29-1, with 10 positions matching TRBD1. Germline CDR1 reads SQVTM; CDR2 reads ANQGSEA. The CDR3 runs 16 residues. The V segment lost 7 bases and the J segment 2 bases; nucleotides outside the gene matches: 13.

CDR3 loop: CASIGTGGSDTIYF. The CDR3 DNA is TGTGCCAGTATTGGGACAGGGGGGTCGGACACCATATATTTT. The rearrangement links TRBV19 to TRBJ1-3, with TRBD1 matching over 11 bases. Looked up from germline, CDR1 is LNHDA and CDR2 is SQIVND (reference sequence). This CDR3 spans 14 amino acids. The junction had 7 bases not matched to a gene; V was cut back by 7 bases and J by 8 bases.

The chain couples TRBV6-4 to TRBJ2-3; 8 nucleotides match TRBD2. CDR3 length equals 14 residues. Germline V gene sequence: CDR1 MRHNA, CDR2 SNTAGT. After removal of 0 bases from V and 4 bases from J, the junction contained 0 bases not matched to a gene. The CDR3 here is CASSDSRGADTQYF. The CDR3 DNA reads as TGTGCCAGCAGTGACTCGCGGGGGGCAGATACGCAGTATTTT.

The chain is built from TRBV11-2 and TRBJ2-7, with 8 bases lining up with TRBD2. The CDR3 covers 16 residues. Germline V gene lookup returns CDR1 SGHAT and CDR2 FQNNGV. J was trimmed by 2 bases and V by 1 base; bases with no gene match: 7. DNA for the CDR3: TGTGCCAGCAGCTTAGTTCTCGCGGGGGGCACCTACGAGCAGTACTTC. Amino acid sequence: CASSLVLAGGTYEQYF. Full variable domain (missing parts from reference TRBV11-2 and TRBJ2-7): EAGVAQSPRYKIIEKRQSVAFWCNPISGHATLYWYQQILGQGPKLLIQFQNNGVVDDSQLPKDRFSAERLKGVDSTLKIQPAKLEDSAVYLCASSLVLAGGTYEQYFGPGTRLTVT.

This CDR3 reads CASSFGGRTEAFF. DNA of the CDR3: TGCGCCAGCAGCTTTGGAGGTCGCACTGAAGCTTTCTTT. This chain uses TRBV10-2 with TRBJ1-1; the D is unclear. Germline assignment: CDR1 WSHSY and CDR2 SAAADI. This CDR3 is built from 13 residues. V lost 6 bases, J lost 4 bases, and 12 bases lay in between.

This chain connects TRBV28 to TRBJ2-1; 8 positions match TRBD1. Looked up from germline, CDR1 is MDHEN and CDR2 is SYDVKM. CDR3 length: 15 residues. V lost 3 bases, J lost 8 bases, and 9 bases stayed unmatched. CDR3: CASSFWQGQGDEQFF. As DNA, the CDR3 is TGTGCCAGCAGTTTTTGGCAAGGACAGGGCGATGAGCAGTTCTTC. The variable domain in full, with the rest retrieved from reference TRBV28 and TRBJ2-1, is DVKVTQSSRYLVKRTGEKVFLECVQDMDHENMFWYRQDPGLGLRLIYFSYDVKMKEKGDIPEGYSVSREKKERFSLILESASTNQTSMYLCASSFWQGQGDEQFFGPGTRLTVL.

The chain joins TRBV27 to TRBJ1-1; TRBD1 agrees at 7 bases. The V gene's germline CDR1 is MNHEY and CDR2 SMNVEV (reference sequence). The CDR3 has 14 residues. The V and J ends lost 5 bases and 10 bases, in that order; junction bases with no gene match: 13. The CDR3 nucleotides are TGTGCCAGCAGTCCCGAGGGGGCGAGAGGTGGAGCTTTCTTT. Its protein product is CASSPEGARGGAFF.

The CDR3 DNA reads TGTGCCAGTAGTAAAGGACAGGGAGGAAACACCATATATTTT. The encoded protein is CASSKGQGGNTIYF. The rearrangement links TRBV19 to TRBJ1-3; 8 bases align to TRBD1. V lost 4 bases and J lost 4; bases outside the gene matches: 3. Germline V gene lookup returns CDR1 LNHDA and CDR2 SQIVND (reference sequence). The CDR3 contains 14 residues.

V is TRBV6-1 and J is TRBJ1-1; D may be TRBD1 (5 bases). V was trimmed by 2 bases and J by 8 bases, leaving 15 bases between them. CDR3 length: 14 amino acids. Germline CDR1 reads MNHNS; CDR2 reads SASEGT. The CDR3 loop reads CASSEMGRVREAFF. In DNA, the CDR3 is TGTGCCAGCAGTGAAATGGGCAGGGTGCGGGAAGCTTTCTTT.

The chain uses TRBV6-5 and TRBJ1-4; tentatively, D is TRBD1 (5 bases). Trimming shortened V by 6 bases and J by 7 bases, and 12 bases separated the two germline ends. CDR1 and CDR2 from the germline V gene are MNHEY and SVGAGI. There are 13 residues in the CDR3. CDR3 residues: CASSGGLGEKLFF. In nucleotides, the CDR3 is TGTGCCAGCAGCGGGGGTTTAGGTGAAAAACTGTTTTTT.

The chain uses TRBV6-1 and TRBJ1-5, with D possibly TRBD1 on 5 matching bases. CDR1 is MNHNS, CDR2 SASEGT, per germline. The CDR3 is made up of 16 amino acids. Between the trimmed V and J ends, which lost 2 bases and 0 bases, there was a span of 11 bases. CDR3 amino acids: CASSEQGAYSNQPQHF. CDR3 DNA sequence: TGTGCCAGCAGTGAACAGGGCGCTTATAGCAATCAGCCCCAGCATTTT.

J is TRBJ1-1 and V is TRBV29-1; no clear D gene. Deletions cut 7 bases from V and 5 bases from J, with 26 bases between. The CDR3 has 16 amino acids. The V gene's germline CDR1 is SQVTM and CDR2 ANQGSEA. CDR3 coding DNA: TGCAGCGCCCACGCGAGGGCAGGTTATGAAAAGACTGAAGCTTTCTTT. It translates to CSAHARAGYEKTEAFF.

V is TRBV25-1 and J is TRBJ1-4; TRBD1 agrees at 8 bases. The J segment lost 7 bases and the V segment lost 8 bases, leaving 6 bases of the junction unmatched. CDR1 and CDR2 from the germline V gene are MGHDK and SYGVNS. This CDR3 comprises 13 residues. The CDR3 sequence: CASCSGTGEKLFF. In DNA, the CDR3 is TGTGCCAGCTGTTCCGGGACAGGTGAAAAACTGTTTTTT.

The chain joins TRBV6-5 to TRBJ1-6; D ambiguous. Germline CDR1 is MNHEY and CDR2 is SVGAGI. The CDR3 has 16 residues. Deletions cut 4 bases from V and 1 base from J, with 11 bases between. The CDR3 protein is CASSSSRASYNSPLHF. The CDR3 DNA follows: TGTGCCAGCAGTTCCTCACGTGCGTCCTATAATTCACCCCTCCACTTT.

CDR3 loop: CASSLLPGGYTF. The DNA of the CDR3 is TGTGCCAGCAGTTTATTGCCGGGAGGCTACACCTTC. This chain uses TRBV28 with TRBJ1-2; D unresolved. CDR3 length: 12 residues. V lost 1 base, J lost 8 bases, and 8 bases lay in between. Germline V gives CDR1 MDHEN, CDR2 SYDVKM.

The V gene is TRBV6-6, the J gene TRBJ1-1, with D perhaps matching TRBD1 (5 bases). CDR3 length: 14 residues. V was clipped by 7 bases and J by 2 bases, with 14 bases between them. From germline, CDR1 is MNHNY and CDR2 SVGAGI (reference sequence). The CDR3 loop reads CASTKTAFNTEAFF. The CDR3 DNA reads as TGTGCCAGCACTAAGACAGCTTTTAACACTGAAGCTTTCTTT.

The genes are TRBV5-1 and TRBJ1-2; D may be TRBD1 (5 bases). CDR3 length: 14 residues. The V end was cut by 3 bases, the J end by 1 base, with 10 bases between. Germline V gives CDR1 SGHRS, CDR2 YFSETQ. DNA for the CDR3: TGCGCCAGCAGCTCGGACATACTTAACTATGGCTACACCTTC. Protein sequence: CASSSDILNYGYTF. Filled out from reference TRBV5-1 and TRBJ1-2, the complete variable domain reads KAGVTQTPRYLIKTRGQQVTLSCSPISGHRSVSWYQQTPGQGLQFLFEYFSETQRNKGNFPGRFSGRQFSNSRSEMNVSTLELGDSALYLCASSSDILNYGYTFGSGTRLTVV.

The chain couples TRBV5-4 to TRBJ2-5; TRBD1 matches 10 bases. The CDR3 has 16 residues. After removal of 4 bases from V and 4 bases from J, the junction contained 10 bases not matched to a gene. Germline V gene lookup returns CDR1 SGHNT and CDR2 YYREEE (reference sequence). In nucleotides, the CDR3 is TGTGCCAGCAGCCTTAAGACAGGGGGCATAGGAGAGACCCAGTACTTC. Translating gives CASSLKTGGIGETQYF.

The V and J genes are TRBV2 and TRBJ2-4; TRBD1 matches 7 bases. Germline V lookup: CDR1 SNHLY, CDR2 FYNNEI. The CDR3 contains 15 residues. Trimming at V came to 6 bases and at J to 0 bases, leaving 5 bases not matched to a gene. The CDR3 reads CASRDRYLAKNIQYF. The CDR3 DNA is TGTGCCAGCAGGGACAGGTATCTAGCCAAAAACATTCAGTACTTC.

This chain connects TRBV10-3 to TRBJ1-5; 9 bases fit TRBD1. The CDR3 contains 15 residues. V gave up 6 bases and J gave up 4 bases; unmatched junction bases: 7. Germline V gives CDR1 ENHRY, CDR2 SYGVKD. CDR3 nucleotide sequence: TGTGCCATCAGCGACGGACAGGGGAAAAATCAGCCCCAGCATTTT. Translation: CAISDGQGKNQPQHF.